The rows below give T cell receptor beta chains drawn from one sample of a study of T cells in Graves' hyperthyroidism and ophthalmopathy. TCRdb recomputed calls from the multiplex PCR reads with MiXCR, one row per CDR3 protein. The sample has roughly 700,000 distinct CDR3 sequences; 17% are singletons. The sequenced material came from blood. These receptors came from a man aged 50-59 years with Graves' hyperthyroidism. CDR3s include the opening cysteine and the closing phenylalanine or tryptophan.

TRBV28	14	CASTLTTSSYEQYF
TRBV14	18	CASSQETTGLISNQPQHF
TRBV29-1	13	CSVHPSGAETQYF
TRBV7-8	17	CASSFRQARNSNQPQHF
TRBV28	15	CASILALGVHNEQFF
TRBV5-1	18	CASSLFGGRAADGYEQYF
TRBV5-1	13	CAGVGGDDSPLHF
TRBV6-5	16	CASSSPSVLSRDTQYF
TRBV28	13	CASDARAESPLHF
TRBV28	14	CASSLTDSNQPQHF
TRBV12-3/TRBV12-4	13	CASKSGTIYGYTF
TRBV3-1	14	CASSRGTATGELFF
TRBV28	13	CASSLRQVKEQFF
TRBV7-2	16	CASSLDWRGGTDTQYF
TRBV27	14	CASSLRERSTEAFF
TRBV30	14	CAWKEPSRITEAFF
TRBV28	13	CASATGVTYEQYF
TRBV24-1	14	CATSNGLVSDEQFF
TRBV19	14	CASSISRAGYGYTF
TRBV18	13	CASSPGQQETQYF
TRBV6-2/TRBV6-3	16	CASSYVWDRVRNEQFF
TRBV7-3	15	CASSPGTGKHNEQFF